This T cell receptor beta chain came from a study of OX40 agonist ivuxolimab in advanced cancers. The table came from immunoSEQ multiplex PCR; TCRdb's copy has only in-frame clones and leaves some out. This table has some 150,000 clones, roughly 91% appearing once. This clonotype was sampled from an adult with an advanced solid tumor such as melanoma, head and neck, liver or kidney cancer. Sample: CD4+ or CD8+ T cells sorted from blood, taken in a trial of the OX40 agonist ivuxolimab.

The CDR3 spells CASSLYGPGNTEAFF. Here the CDR3 DNA reads TGTGCCAGCAGCTTATATGGTCCCGGGAACACTGAAGCTTTCTTT. This chain joins TRBV7-2 and TRBJ1-1; no definite D call. Per germline, CDR1 SGHTA and CDR2 FQGNSA. Trimming pared 2 bases from V and 1 base from J, leaving 11 bases between. The CDR3 is 15 residues long.